This note documents a single T cell receptor (beta chain) sequence. Donation came from healthy HIV-negative adults that had no recent acute infections or vaccinations. This sample stems from a study of shared clonotypes between healthy human individuals. Across the study: Each donor had three CD4 naive, three CD4 memory, two CD8 naive and one CD8 memory plate.

Replicate sorted-subset PCRs were loaded with around 200 ng DNA, 25,000 to 30,000 T cell genomes. Repertoires were generated with immunoSEQ multiplex PCR, while TCRdb's copy carries only in-frame clones and drops some. The sample lists some 690,000 clones, about 92% occurring once. V lost 4 bases and J lost 5, with 12 bases in between. This CDR3 is built from 13 residues. From germline, CDR1 is MNHEY and CDR2 SMNVEV (reference sequence). The TCR sequence derives from a man younger than 30 in good health. Some clones in this sample may be carry-over from other donors' samples. The sample comprised memory CD8+ T cells from PBMCs. As for subset: CD45RO+ cells pooled with CCR7-negative TemRA cells. The V gene is TRBV27, the J gene TRBJ2-7; D perhaps matches TRBD1 (6 bases). The CDR3 region is CASSSTGYNEQYF. The CDR3 region has the DNA TGTGCCAGCAGTTCGACAGGTTATAACGAGCAGTACTTC.